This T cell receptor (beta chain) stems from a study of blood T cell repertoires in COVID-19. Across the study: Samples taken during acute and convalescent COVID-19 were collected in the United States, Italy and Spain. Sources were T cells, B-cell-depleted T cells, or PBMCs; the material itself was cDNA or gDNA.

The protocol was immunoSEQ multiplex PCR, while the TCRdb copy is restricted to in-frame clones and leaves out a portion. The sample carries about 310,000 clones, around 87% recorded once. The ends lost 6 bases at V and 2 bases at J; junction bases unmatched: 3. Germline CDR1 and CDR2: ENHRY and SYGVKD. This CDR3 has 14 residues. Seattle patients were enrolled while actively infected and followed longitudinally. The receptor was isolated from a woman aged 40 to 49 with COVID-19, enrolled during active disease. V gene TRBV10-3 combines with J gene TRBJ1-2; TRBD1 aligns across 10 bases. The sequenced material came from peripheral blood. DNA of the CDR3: TGTGCCATCAGGGAGGGACAGGGGAACTATGGCTACACCTTC. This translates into CAIREGQGNYGYTF.